Sequencing of this T cell receptor beta chain was carried out in a study of OX40 agonist ivuxolimab in advanced cancers. TCRdb's table, derived via immunoSEQ multiplex PCR, lists solely in-frame clones and lacks some. The data show tens of thousands of clones, 84% seen once. The CDR3 spans 15 residues. CDR1 and CDR2 (germline): MNHEY, SVGAGI. Unmatched junction bases numbered 6, after V lost 6 bases and J lost 0 bases. The TCR sequence derives from an adult with an advanced solid tumor such as melanoma, head and neck, liver or kidney cancer. Sequences were derived from CD4+ or CD8+ T cells sorted from blood, sampled in a trial of the OX40 agonist ivuxolimab. V and J are TRBV6-5 and TRBJ2-7; TRBD2 agrees at 9 bases. The CDR3: CASSAGGASSYEQYF. CDR3 nucleotide sequence: TGTGCCAGCAGCGCGGGGGGGGCCAGCTCCTACGAGCAGTACTTC.